A single sample gave rise to the 20 T cell receptor beta chains below, sequenced in a study of regulatory T cells in long-lasting Graves disease (dated by TCRdb to the early 2020s). The sample's time point label, in plain terms: newly diagnosed GD, antithyroid drugs for less than 3 months. RNA was extracted from PBMCs in TRIzol for both TCR sequencing and RNA sequencing. Library prep was done by multiplex PCR. Sequenced on an Illumina HiSeq 4000. TCR beta libraries were built with iRepertoire HTBI primers and Arm-PCR amplification of CDR3 regions. Using fastp trimming at Q25 and MiXCR clonotype assembly, TCRdb reanalyzed the public sequencing data and kept in-frame beta chains. Entries are consolidated by CDR3 protein sequence, retaining the most common genes and DNA. The sample table shows about 400,000 distinct CDR3 sequences, and approximately 15% are seen once. The top ten clonotypes cover 7.8% of the sample.

The sample was also reused in another study, on T cells in Graves' hyperthyroidism and ophthalmopathy.

The sample was peripheral blood mononuclear cells (PBMCs), taken at new diagnosis, from a patient treated with antithyroid drugs. The origin of the receptors is a woman aged 40 to 50 with Graves disease. Donor details come from another sample of the same person, matched by shared clones.

The table lists this clonotype with many counts. This sequence joins TRBV9 and TRBJ2-3, with a tentative D call TRBD2 (5 bases). The CDR3 totals 16 residues. Germline V gene data show CDR1 as SGDLS and CDR2 as YYNGEE. Trimming took off 3 bases at V and 0 bases at J, with 14 bases between the two ends. As DNA, the CDR3 is TGTGCCAGCAGCGCAGGAGCGGTCCCTAGCACAGATACGCAGTATTTT. Its translation: CASSAGAVPSTDTQYF.

The chain links TRBV27 to TRBJ2-5, with 10 bases lining up with TRBD1. Germline loops: CDR1 MNHEY, CDR2 SMNVEV (reference sequence). CDR3 size: 16 residues. The junction had 9 bases not matched to a gene; V was cut back by 2 bases and J by 6 bases. The CDR3 loop reads CASSLSATGGIKTQYF. The DNA for the CDR3 is TGTGCCAGCAGTTTAAGCGCGACAGGGGGCATAAAGACCCAGTACTTC.

This clonotype was seen a handful of times. The gene calls are TRBV27 and TRBJ2-5, with a possible D match to TRBD1 (5 bases). Trimming stripped 4 bases from V and 1 base from J, with 16 bases between. Germline CDR1 and CDR2: MNHEY and SMNVEV (reference sequence). This CDR3 has 16 amino acids. The CDR3 bases are TGTGCCAGCAGTTCCACAGGAAAGGAAGTCCAAGAGACCCAGTACTTC. It codes for CASSSTGKEVQETQYF.

The table lists this clonotype with many counts. The chain links TRBV12-3 or TRBV12-4 to TRBJ2-1, with TRBD2 matching 9 bases. The V and J ends lost 1 base and 6 bases, in that order; junction bases with no gene match: 7. CDR3 length equals 16 residues. CDR3 nucleotide sequence: TGTGCCAGCAGTTTAGGGGCGGGAGGGCCGGGCAATGAGCAGTTCTTC. Translated: CASSLGAGGPGNEQFF.

A word on this clonotype: With a far larger clone one base away, a read error is the likely cause. The V call is TRBV28, the J call TRBJ2-3, with unresolved D. The germline V gene has CDR1 MDHEN and CDR2 SYDVKM. The CDR3 is made up of 11 amino acids. The CDR3 here is CASHSGNEQSF. The CDR3 coding sequence is TGTGCCAGCCATAGTGGCAATGAGCAGTCCTTC.

This clonotype was seen many times. V gene TRBV27 combines with J gene TRBJ1-6; D is uncertain. V was cut by 4 bases and J by 7 bases, with 5 bases left in between. CDR1 is MNHEY, CDR2 SMNVEV, per germline (reference sequence). This CDR3 comprises 12 residues. The CDR3 nucleotides are TGTGCCAGCAGTTCTATAAATTCACCCCTCCACTTT. Residues: CASSSINSPLHF.

Points on this clonotype: This may come from a read error, since a much larger clone is one base off. This chain uses TRBV5-1 with TRBJ2-2, with 8 bases lining up with TRBD1. Germline V gene sequence: CDR1 SGHRS, CDR2 YFSETQ. This CDR3 is built from 17 residues. The trim removed 3 bases at V and 7 bases at J, leaving 14 bases unmatched. The CDR3 loop reads CASSWTGTVTSYGELFF. The CDR3 DNA reads as TGCGCCAGCAGCTGGACAGGGACCGTTACTTCCTACGGGGAGCTGTTTTTT. Variable domain in full (rest from reference TRBV5-1 and TRBJ2-2): KAGVTQTPRYLIKTRGQQVTLSCSPISGHRSVSWYQQTPGQGLQFLFEYFSETQRNKGNFPGRFSGRQFSNSRSEMNVSTLELGDSALYLCASSWTGTVTSYGELFFGEGSRLTVL.

Turning to this clonotype: Since a much larger clone is just one base distant, this may be a read error. V is TRBV20-1 and J is TRBJ2-5; 7 bases line up with TRBD1. Germline loops: CDR1 DFQATT, CDR2 SNEGSKA (reference sequence). The CDR3 covers 14 residues. The CDR3 sequence: CSARDRDSQDTQYF. The CDR3 bases are TGCAGTGCTAGAGATCGGGACAGCCAAGATACCCAGTACTTC.

This clonotype occurred a few times. The chain is built from TRBV24-1 and TRBJ1-4, with a possible D match to TRBD1 (5 bases). The CDR3 totals 13 residues. Trimming took 4 bases from V and 7 from J, leaving 9 bases between them. CDR1 and CDR2 from the germline V gene are KGHDR and SFDVKD. CDR3 loop: CATSEAGREKLFF. The CDR3 bases are TGTGCCACCAGTGAAGCGGGGCGTGAAAAACTGTTTTTT.

Of note for this clonotype: This sequence may be a read error, since a much larger clone differs from it by one base. The V gene is TRBV2, the J gene TRBJ2-1; D unclear. CDR3 size: 14 residues. Germline CDR1 SNHLY, CDR2 FYNNEI. Trimming removed 4 bases at V and 16 bases at J, with 23 bases between. The CDR3 sequence: CASSGRSNLVRRFF. The CDR3 DNA sequence: TGTGCCAGCAGTGGACGGTCAAACCTCGTCCGACGTTTCTTC.

In this sample, this clonotype turned up many times. The CDR3 nucleotides read TGTGCCAGCAGCGGGGGGGGCGAAGAGACCCAGTACTTC. The encoded protein is CASSGGGEETQYF. The chain has TRBV12-3 or TRBV12-4 and TRBJ2-5; 8 nucleotides agree with TRBD2. The ends lost 6 bases at V and 3 bases at J; junction bases unmatched: 3. This CDR3 is 13 amino acids long.

This clonotype was counted ten times or more. The genes are TRBV20-1 and TRBJ2-7; D possibly matches TRBD1 or TRBD2 (5 bases each). V was pared by 6 bases and J by 0 bases, with 15 bases between. The CDR3 is made up of 14 amino acids. Looked up from germline, CDR1 is DFQATT and CDR2 is SNEGSKA (reference sequence). Here the CDR3 DNA reads TGCAGTGCCACCTGGGACCAAGGCTCCTACGAGCAGTACTTC. Translation: CSATWDQGSYEQYF.

The V call is TRBV18, the J call TRBJ2-5; D unclear. The last part of the DNA fits TRBJ2-1 better; the J call may be wrong. The CDR3 runs to 12 residues. Per the germline V gene, CDR1 is KGHSH and CDR2 is LQKENI. The CDR3 protein is CASSPDGDEQFF. The CDR3 DNA reads as TGTGCCAGCTCACCAGATGGAGATGAGCAGTTCTTC.

The chain employs TRBV9 and TRBJ2-3, with a possible D match to TRBD1 (5 bases). CDR1 is SGDLS and CDR2 is YYNGEE in the germline V gene. The V and J ends lost 1 base and 4 bases respectively, with 13 bases between them. CDR3 size: 15 residues. CDR3 nucleotides: TGTGCCAGCAGCGTAAGGGGCAGGAGCGCAGATACGCAGTATTTT. Its protein is CASSVRGRSADTQYF.

The CDR3 bases are TGTGCCAGCTCACCACGGTCCTCGGGCGGTGAAAAACTGTTTTTT. This translates into CASSPRSSGGEKLFF. The V call is TRBV18, the J call TRBJ1-4; D is unresolved. CDR3 length equals 15 residues. Trimming removed 1 base from V and 7 bases from J, with 13 bases in between. Germline lookup yields CDR1 KGHSH and CDR2 LQKENI.

This chain links TRBV6-4 with TRBJ1-6; D is uncertain. Trimming removed 0 bases at V and 7 bases at J, with 13 bases between. Germline-derived CDR1 and CDR2 are MRHNA and SNTAGT. The CDR3 contains 16 residues. CDR3 loop: CASSDSEGYLNSPLHF. CDR3 nucleotide sequence: TGTGCCAGCAGTGACTCGGAGGGATATTTGAATTCACCCCTCCACTTT.

The chain links TRBV7-9 to TRBJ1-2, with 8 bases identical to TRBD1. Looked up from germline, CDR1 is SEHNR and CDR2 is FQNEAQ (reference sequence). V lost 5 bases to trimming and J lost 10 bases; unmatched junction nucleotides: 6. This CDR3 region has 12 residues. The CDR3 reads CASSASDRDYTF. The CDR3 DNA sequence: TGTGCCAGCAGCGCTTCGGACAGGGACTACACCTTC.

This clonotype showed up many times. CDR3 amino acids: CASSLELGQGFNEQFF. In DNA form, the CDR3 reads TGTGCCAGCAGCTTAGAGTTGGGACAGGGTTTCAATGAGCAGTTCTTC. V is TRBV7-9 and J is TRBJ2-1, with 9 positions matching TRBD1. The germline V gene encodes CDR1 SEHNR and CDR2 FQNEAQ (reference sequence). V shed 1 base, J shed 6 bases, and the junction held 7 bases outside the gene matches. This CDR3 region has 16 residues.

In the case of this clonotype: A single base separates this from a much larger clone, so it may be a read error. The rearrangement links TRBV6-2 or TRBV6-3 to TRBJ2-1; D gene unclear. From germline, CDR1 is MNHEY and CDR2 SVGEGT. The CDR3 consists of 13 residues. DNA of the CDR3: TGTGTCAGCAGTGAAGGTGGGTACGGTGAGCAGTTCTTC. Translated, it gives CVSSEGGYGEQFF.

The CDR3 sequence is CASSVRGGELYEQYF. CDR3 in DNA: TGTGCCAGCAGTGTCCGGGGGGGCGAACTCTACGAGCAGTACTTC. This chain joins TRBV2 and TRBJ2-7, with 8 nucleotides matching TRBD2. This CDR3 comprises 15 residues. Per germline, CDR1 SNHLY and CDR2 FYNNEI. V lost 4 bases and J lost 3; bases outside the gene matches: 8.